Below, one TCR beta chain is given with its context. Random hexamers primed reverse transcription of roughly 0.5 to 1 ug RNA. TCRdb recomputed calls from the immunoSEQ multiplex PCR reads with MiXCR, one row per CDR3 protein. The sample holds 180,000 or so distinct CDR3 sequences, roughly 95% seen once. CDR3 length: 13 amino acids. V dropped 5 bases and J dropped 5 bases, with 11 bases sitting between them. The data are from a study of CD8 T cells in Susac syndrome. The rearrangement joins TRBV12-3 or TRBV12-4 to TRBJ2-3, with D perhaps TRBD1 or TRBD2 (5 bases each). This TCR derives from a human donor with multiple sclerosis. Specimen: CD4+ T cells from PBMCs. The CDR3 is CASSGQRGDTQYF. Here the CDR3 DNA reads TGTGCCAGCAGTGGACAACGGGGAGATACGCAGTATTTT.